The 22 T cell receptor beta chains in this list originate from one sample, sequenced in a study of blood T cell repertoires in COVID-19. Only in-frame clones appear in the TCRdb table, and some are missing; sequencing was by immunoSEQ multiplex PCR. The table includes roughly 200,000 clones, roughly 88% detected once. Sequences were obtained from peripheral blood. All receptors come from a man between 60 and 70 years old with acute or convalescent COVID-19.

This chain joins TRBV5-1 and TRBJ2-3, with D perhaps matching TRBD2 (5 bases). The CDR3 covers 17 residues. The V gene's germline CDR1 is SGHRS and CDR2 YFSETQ. V was trimmed by 3 bases and J by 4 bases, leaving 21 bases between them. The CDR3 coding sequence is TGCGCCAGCAGCTCAGGACCGGGGAGAATTATCGCAGATACGCAGTATTTT. It translates to CASSSGPGRIIADTQYF.

The rearrangement uses TRBV11-2 and TRBJ2-3, with TRBD2 identical over 8 bases. CDR1 SGHAT and CDR2 FQNNGV come from the germline V gene. There are 15 residues in the CDR3. Losses at the gene ends were 7 bases for V and 3 bases for J; bases not matched to a gene: 9. The CDR3 reads CASIPAGDCTDTQYF. The CDR3 region has the DNA TGTGCCAGCATCCCAGCGGGAGATTGTACAGATACGCAGTATTTT.

This chain joins TRBV29-1 and TRBJ1-2, with a weak D call TRBD1 (5 bases). The CDR3 is 10 amino acids. CDR1 and CDR2 from the germline V gene are SQVTM and ANQGSEA. V dropped 0 bases and J dropped 13 bases, with 9 bases sitting between them. CDR3 in amino acids: CSVEEQGVTF. In nucleotides, the CDR3 is TGCAGCGTTGAAGAGCAAGGGGTCACCTTC.

The chain recombines TRBV5-1 with TRBJ1-1; TRBD1 might be the D (5 bases). Trimming removed 0 bases at V and 1 base at J, with 10 bases between. Germline-derived CDR1 and CDR2 are SGHRS and YFSETQ. This CDR3 region has 15 residues. CDR3 nucleotides: TGCGCCAGCAGCTTGGGTGGGGCGCCGAACACTGAAGCTTTCTTT. Its translation: CASSLGGAPNTEAFF.

V and J are TRBV29-1 and TRBJ2-5; D is perhaps TRBD2 (7 bases). Per the germline V gene, CDR1 is SQVTM and CDR2 is ANQGSEA. The CDR3 totals 16 residues. V was clipped by 4 bases and J by 4 bases, with 22 bases between them. The CDR3 DNA sequence: TGCAGCGTTGCGGTCGGGCGGGGGCGTCCGGGAGAGACCCAGTACTTC. This translates into CSVAVGRGRPGETQYF.

V gene TRBV9 combines with J gene TRBJ2-7, with 13 bases fitting TRBD2. Trimming took 2 bases from V and 6 from J; bases not matched to a gene: 5. The CDR3 contains 15 residues. Germline values: CDR1 SGDLS, CDR2 YYNGEE. CDR3 DNA: TGTGCCAGCAGCGTCGGACTAGCGGGAGAAGGCGAGCAGTACTTC. Protein sequence: CASSVGLAGEGEQYF.

This clone has more than one count but fewer than ten. This chain joins TRBV19 and TRBJ1-2; 9 positions match TRBD1. With 8 bases clipped from V and 5 bases from J, the junction kept 6 bases outside the gene matches. Germline-derived CDR1 and CDR2 are LNHDA and SQIVND (reference sequence). The CDR3 sequence is 13 residues long. The CDR3 DNA follows: TGTGCCAGTCAACAGGGGGCGCGGTATGGCTACACCTTC. Encoded protein: CASQQGARYGYTF.

The V and J genes are TRBV11-3 and TRBJ2-1; 13 bases match TRBD2. Germline loops: CDR1 SGHNT, CDR2 YENEEA. The CDR3 sequence is 20 residues long. After removal of 4 bases from V and 0 bases from J, the junction contained 12 bases not matched to a gene. The CDR3 nucleotides are TGTGCCAGCAGCTCGCCTGGGACTAGCGGGGCGACCTACTCCTACAATGAGCAGTTCTTC. Translated: CASSSPGTSGATYSYNEQFF.

The chain uses TRBV6-6 and TRBJ1-1; 7 positions match TRBD1. The CDR3 has 15 residues. Trimming removed 6 bases from V and 0 bases from J; junction bases left unmatched: 7. Germline CDR1 MNHNY, CDR2 SVGAGI (reference sequence). CDR3 sequence reads: CASSPRDSLNTEAFF. The CDR3 bases are TGTGCCAGCAGCCCCCGGGACAGCTTGAACACTGAAGCTTTCTTT.

The CDR3 DNA reads as TGTGCCAGCAGTTACTCAGGGACAGGGGGCTCCTACGAGCAGTACTTC. It specifies CASSYSGTGGSYEQYF. The rearrangement joins TRBV6-6 to TRBJ2-7; 11 bases agree with TRBD1. V was pared by 0 bases and J by 0 bases, with 1 base of the junction left unmatched. Per germline, CDR1 MNHNY and CDR2 SVGAGI (reference sequence). This CDR3 comprises 16 residues.

This clone came up a few times. The chain has TRBV7-2 and TRBJ2-3; TRBD1 is a possible D gene (5 bases). With 2 bases removed from V and 4 bases from J, the gap between germline ends came to 13 bases. Germline V lookup: CDR1 SGHTA, CDR2 FQGNSA. This CDR3 contains 15 residues. CDR3 region: CASSLRPGRADTQYF. For the CDR3, the DNA is TGTGCCAGCAGCTTAAGACCAGGCAGGGCAGATACGCAGTATTTT.

This clone has more than one count but fewer than ten. This sequence joins TRBV7-9 and TRBJ1-4; no firm D call. Germline loops: CDR1 SEHNR, CDR2 FQNEAQ (reference sequence). This CDR3 comprises 14 residues. V lost 3 bases to trimming and J lost 6 bases, with 11 bases between them. Written as DNA, the CDR3 is TGTGCCAGCAGCTTCCCGCCTCGGGATGAAAAACTGTTTTTT. This encodes CASSFPPRDEKLFF.

The chain is built from TRBV7-8 and TRBJ1-2, with 9 bases that match TRBD1. V shed 2 bases and J 6 bases; nucleotides not matched to a gene: 10. The CDR3 loop spans 16 amino acids. The germline V gene encodes CDR1 SGHVS and CDR2 FQNEAQ. CDR3 sequence: CASSLSREQGADGYTF. CDR3 coding DNA: TGTGCCAGCAGCTTATCACGGGAACAGGGGGCGGATGGCTACACCTTC.

This chain joins TRBV6-4 and TRBJ2-1; TRBD2 agrees at 15 bases. J gave up 7 bases and V 2 bases, and 3 bases lay outside the gene matches. The CDR3 is made up of 16 amino acids. Germline CDR1 reads MRHNA; CDR2 reads SNTAGT. In DNA, the CDR3 is TGTGCCAGCAGTGACGCCGGGACTAGCGGGAGGAATGAGCAGTTCTTC. Residues: CASSDAGTSGRNEQFF.

The chain joins TRBV20-1 to TRBJ2-1; no definite D call. V lost 3 bases to trimming and J lost 0 bases, with 9 bases between them. The germline CDR1 and CDR2 sequences are DFQATT and SNEGSKA (reference sequence). CDR3 length: 14 residues. The chain's CDR3 is CSASRSGSYNEQFF. CDR3 in DNA: TGCAGTGCTAGTCGGTCCGGCTCCTACAATGAGCAGTTCTTC.

The chain is built from TRBV7-9 and TRBJ2-1, with 9 bases lining up with TRBD2. V lost 4 bases, J lost 4 bases, and 5 bases stayed unmatched. From germline, CDR1 is SEHNR and CDR2 FQNEAQ (reference sequence). The CDR3 is 15 amino acids. DNA for the CDR3: TGTGCCAGCAGCTCCGGGACTAGCAGATACAATGAGCAGTTCTTC. Translating gives CASSSGTSRYNEQFF.

The gene calls are TRBV12-3 or TRBV12-4 and TRBJ2-7; D is perhaps TRBD2 (6 bases). V was shortened by 2 bases and J by 7 bases, with 12 bases between the two germline ends. The CDR3 spans 13 residues. The CDR3 coding sequence is TGTGCCAGCAGTTTACGGGGGATTGGAGAGCAGTACTTC. Its translation is CASSLRGIGEQYF.

V gene TRBV5-5 combines with J gene TRBJ2-1, with a weak D call TRBD1 (7 bases). Trimming took 3 bases from V and 5 from J, leaving 12 bases between them. Germline V gives CDR1 SGHKS, CDR2 YYEKEE (reference sequence). This CDR3 has 14 amino acids. CDR3 DNA sequence: TGTGCCAGCAGCTGGACTACAGGGGACAATGAGCAGTTCTTC. This translates into CASSWTTGDNEQFF.

The chain links TRBV15 to TRBJ2-3; TRBD2 matches at 11 bases. Germline values: CDR1 LNHNV, CDR2 YYDKDF (reference sequence). This CDR3 region has 18 residues. The trim removed 5 bases at V and 6 bases at J, leaving 16 bases unmatched. CDR3 residues: CATSYTTPLAGGIDTQYF. The DNA of the CDR3 is TGTGCCACCAGCTACACAACCCCCCTAGCGGGAGGCATCGATACGCAGTATTTT.

The chain joins TRBV28 to TRBJ1-1, with D maybe TRBD1 (5 bases). The CDR3 is 15 amino acids. The ends were cut back, 4 bases at V and 6 bases at J, with 18 bases in the middle. Germline lookup yields CDR1 MDHEN and CDR2 SYDVKM. The CDR3 nucleotides are TGTGCCAGCAGTTCCCCGGATAAGGGGAAGTCTGAAGCTTTCTTT. Protein product: CASSSPDKGKSEAFF.

The chain joins TRBV3-1 (or the pseudogene TRBV3-2) to TRBJ2-3; 8 nucleotides align to TRBD2. V trimming: 6 bases; J trimming: 5 bases; junction bases outside the gene matches: 19. Germline values: CDR1 LGHDT, CDR2 YNNKEL (reference sequence). This CDR3 is built from 18 residues. CDR3 in amino acids: CASSRLDRGAGEGDTQYF. DNA of the CDR3: TGTGCCAGCAGTCGATTAGATAGGGGAGCGGGAGAGGGAGATACGCAGTATTTT.

The CDR3 spells CASSLQGPSNTGELFF. The CDR3 DNA sequence: TGTGCCAGCAGCTTACAGGGGCCCTCTAACACCGGGGAGCTGTTTTTT. The chain recombines TRBV7-3 with TRBJ2-2; D is possibly TRBD1 (6 bases). The V gene's germline CDR1 is SGHTA and CDR2 FQGTGA. The CDR3 covers 16 residues. Between the trimmed V and J ends, which lost 2 bases and 2 bases, there was a span of 12 bases.